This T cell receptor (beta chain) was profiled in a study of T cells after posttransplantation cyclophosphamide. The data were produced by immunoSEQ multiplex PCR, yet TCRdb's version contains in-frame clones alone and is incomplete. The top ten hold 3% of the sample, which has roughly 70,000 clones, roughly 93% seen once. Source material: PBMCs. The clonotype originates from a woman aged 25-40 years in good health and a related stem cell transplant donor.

CDR3 in amino acids: CASRSRGKETQYF. CDR3 coding DNA: TGTGCCAGCAGGTCCAGGGGGAAAGAGACCCAGTACTTC. The chain carries TRBV5-8 and TRBJ2-5; 7 nucleotides agree with TRBD1. The germline V gene encodes CDR1 SGHTS and CDR2 YDEGEE. The CDR3 has 13 residues. V was clipped by 5 bases and J by 3 bases; unmatched bases: 4.